A single T cell receptor (beta chain) is shown here with its context. It has no known antigen specificity. Base qualities are not at hand, and no much larger clone is one base apart. The data were taken from a study of cytomegalovirus exposure and HLA in healthy donors (dated by TCRdb to 2016 to 2017). For the study in its entirety: An earlier analysis of several hundred of the donors reported 250 to 300 Gb of sequence data and 95 million to 120 million unique TCR beta sequences obtained from roughly 170 million T cells. To predict cytomegalovirus infection status, the study brought together high-throughput TCR immunosequencing, statistical association of individual TCRs with disease status, and machine learning. Class I and class II HLA loci were covered by the typing at four-digit resolution. All discovery cohort repertoires had been generated using a single sequencing platform. In an earlier analysis of 587 of the donors, high-throughput TCR beta sequencing was used to judge whether each TCR beta V gene segment behaved as functional or pseudogenic. The T cell repertoires of several hundred subjects were profiled by immunosequencing and related to cytomegalovirus serostatus. Typing coverage differed by locus: A, B, C, DRB1 and DQB1 were typed in about 620-640 donors, DQA1 in approximately 520, DPA1 in 600 to 610, and DPB1 in approximately 450. Roughly 5 DR-DQ haplotypes were treated as single units for association and clustering because of strong linkage in the cohort. A later genetic analysis used genome-wide SNP genotypes for about three fifths of the roughly 700 donors, treating that subset as a discovery cohort. Alongside the repertoire data, information on donor age, sex, ethnicity and CMV serostatus was compiled. The study aimed to test whether signatures of past pathogen exposure could be identified by cataloging public T cell receptors. Roughly 300 gigabases of sequencing data and tens of millions of unique TCR sequences were included in an early release covering about 620 HLA-typed donors. Among a few hundred genotyped donors of the cohort, an average of around 240,000 unique TCR beta nucleotide sequences were sequenced per donor, 15% to 20% of them non-productive. Rather than drawing on any new phenotypic data, the later analysis identified candidate immune exposures from TCR beta sequences and the way those sequences occurred across donors. Of the roughly 400 genotyped donors, around 81% fell in the genetic ancestry cluster associated with self-reported Caucasian donors. In addition to the first cohort of approximately 670 subjects, a separate validation cohort of over 90 different subjects was used. A later analysis re-examined previously published TCR beta repertoires from about 670 donors and added high-resolution HLA genotyping to investigate patterns of TCR occurrence.

What the study reported, not specific to this receptor: Some IMGT-functional V segments, including TRBV6-2 and TRBV6-3, could not be told apart with the 87-base-pair reads, so those segments were excluded. According to the authors, the approach could potentially be generalized to other disease states and immunological phenotypes. According to a later analysis, most CMV-associated TCR beta chains appeared to be HLA-restricted, and the HLA associations seemed to be driven largely by CMV exposure. A further reported finding was that TCR beta sequences accurately predicted the HLA-A and HLA-B alleles for most subjects in the first cohort. In a later analysis, TCR association rates were found to vary across HLA loci, with the most associated TCRs seen for DRB1 alleles and the fewest for HLA-C alleles. A later analysis associated approximately 17,000 TCR beta sequences with specific HLA alleles at a false discovery rate of 0.05. Because HLA typing was missing for some donors at each locus, association tests included only the typed subset. Most TCR sequences were observed very rarely across donors, whereas some public TCRs were present in many individuals. In both the original and validation cohorts, the classifier was reported to diagnose cytomegalovirus status with high specificity and sensitivity. When HLA alleles, especially DR and DQ, strongly co-occurred, attributing TCR associations to individual alleles was difficult. A cluster of highly shared sequence variants was judged likely to represent a technical artifact of the sequencing pipeline. Broadly in line with IMGT annotations, most TCR beta V segments showed up in productive rearrangements about 87% or about 30% of the time in an earlier analysis of roughly 590 of the donors. Sequencing depth was assumed to be roughly uniform across donors in the presence/absence analyses, though that assumption may not hold. A later genetic analysis associated a missense DCLRE1C variant with V-gene and J-gene trimming of TCR beta chains, and an independent cohort replicated the association. In a later analysis, HLA-associated TCR beta chains were found to be more clonally expanded and to have lower generation probabilities than equally common non-associated chains. Because counts were too low, roughly 17 rarely observed V segments, including chromosome 9 orphons, were left out of the earlier analysis of 587 of the donors. According to a later analysis, parvovirus B19, influenza, CMV and Epstein-Barr virus appeared linked to several top co-occurrence clusters. Correlated functional status among segregating V segments might be attributable to linkage disequilibrium, but an unknown experimental factor could not be ruled out. In vitro tests confirmed that three of the cytomegalovirus-associated TCR beta chains recognize cytomegalovirus antigens. A later genetic analysis reported fewer N-insertions in productive TCRs among donors in an Asian-associated ancestry cluster than the approximately 670-donor mean. The study listed approximately 150 TCR beta chains as associated with cytomegalovirus. Immune exposure information for the cohort was limited to CMV serostatus. In this cohort, only TCR beta chains were sequenced, and detectable features were limited by the absence of alpha or paired-chain data.

The library was produced with the immunoSEQ multiplex PCR assay. For the multiplex PCR, a mixture combining 60 forward primers for TCR Vbeta segments and 13 reverse primers for TCR Jbeta segments was used. The CDR3 region of rearranged TCR beta genes was amplified from genomic DNA by a multiplex PCR assay. Amplified TCR beta libraries were sequenced as 87-base-pair reads on the Illumina HiSeq System. As for the original processing: In a later analysis, about 80 million unique TCR beta chains were counted across the 650 to 700 repertoires, and roughly 11 million of these chains were shared by at least two donors. Raw reads were error-corrected and collapsed into unique sequences with a nearest-neighbor algorithm that merged closely related sequences to remove PCR and sequencing errors. CDR3 sequences were aligned to IMGT reference sequences to assign V, D and J gene segments. For a sequence to be retained, at least a six-nucleotide match to both a V gene segment and a J gene segment was required. A rearrangement was called productive if the CDR3 had no stop codons and remained in frame with V and J, and every other rearrangement was called non-productive. CDR3 was defined according to IMGT convention as the region running from the second conserved V-encoded cysteine to the conserved J-encoded phenylalanine. The earlier analysis of 500 to 600 of the donors excluded sequences that lacked an unambiguous match to a single V gene segment. An earlier analysis of several hundred of the donors classified V segments as functional when productive rearrangements were above 56.7% and as segregating when the standard deviation between donors was above 5%. A statistical classification framework was built to diagnose cytomegalovirus status from the catalog of TCR beta chain sequences. In a later analysis, TCR nucleotide sequences were compared against IMGT/GENE-DB human TR gene sequences so that V and J genes could be assigned. In a later analysis, CDR3 sequences and most-parsimonious VDJ recombination scenarios were assigned using the TCRdist pipeline. In a later analysis, each TCR beta chain was defined by its CDR3 amino acid sequence together with its V-gene family, and reads lacking a unique V-gene family were excluded. A later analysis removed nearly 600 highly shared, low-generation-probability nucleotide sequences to deal with suspected cross-contamination and a sequencing artifact. In a later analysis, a clonal expansion index was calculated for each public chain from normalized within-repertoire ranks of inferred template counts. Generation probabilities in a later analysis came from a VDJ recombination model fitted to out-of-frame rearrangements, and those results were checked against IGoR. In a later analysis, hypergeometric tests were used to score TCR-TCR, TCR-HLA and TCR-CMV co-occurrence, with a repertoire-size bias correction applied to TCR pairs. False discovery rates were estimated in a later analysis by permuting HLA or CMV assignments 20 times. In a later analysis, co-occurring TCRs were grouped using DBSCAN, and TCRdist sequence similarity was added for clustering within HLA-allele-positive subsets. Repertoires with fewer than 30,000 or more than 120,000 public chains, plus five repertoires with anomalous nucleotide sharing, were excluded from co-occurrence clustering. TCRdb holds this immuneACCESS table with in-frame rearrangements only. Some clones are missing; in checked studies, unresolved V genes explain under half, and the rest has no known cause. V, J and clone size are those of that table, while D and trimming were read from the DNA. This sample lists around 230,000 clones; 82% were detected once. The top ten constitute roughly 6% of the sample.

The cohort was made up of around 720 healthy bone marrow donors. All cohort members were sampled while nominally healthy, although unrecorded immune exposures were likely present. The donor was CMV seropositive and belonged to the group of about 290 seropositive cohort members. Every donor gave a peripheral blood sample, and the peripheral blood mononuclear cells from that sample were used for TCR beta sequencing. The Qiagen DNeasy Blood Extraction Kit was used to extract genomic DNA from the blood cell samples. Cut back by 4 bases and 8 bases, the V and J ends lie 18 bases apart. The germline V gene (reference sequence) specifies MNHNY as CDR1 and SVGAGI as CDR2. The CDR3 measures 15 amino acids from cysteine to phenylalanine. The DNA shown is the 45-base CDR3, in frame from base 1.

This chain joins TRBV6-6 to TRBJ2-1; the D gene is possibly TRBD2, with 6 bases matching. This TCR was recovered from a man aged 40-50 years in good health and CMV-seropositive. Specimen: PBMCs. The nucleotide sequence is TGTGCCAGCAGTTCCGGCGGGAATGTAAATTATGAGCAGTTCTTC. The translation is CASSSGGNVNYEQFF.